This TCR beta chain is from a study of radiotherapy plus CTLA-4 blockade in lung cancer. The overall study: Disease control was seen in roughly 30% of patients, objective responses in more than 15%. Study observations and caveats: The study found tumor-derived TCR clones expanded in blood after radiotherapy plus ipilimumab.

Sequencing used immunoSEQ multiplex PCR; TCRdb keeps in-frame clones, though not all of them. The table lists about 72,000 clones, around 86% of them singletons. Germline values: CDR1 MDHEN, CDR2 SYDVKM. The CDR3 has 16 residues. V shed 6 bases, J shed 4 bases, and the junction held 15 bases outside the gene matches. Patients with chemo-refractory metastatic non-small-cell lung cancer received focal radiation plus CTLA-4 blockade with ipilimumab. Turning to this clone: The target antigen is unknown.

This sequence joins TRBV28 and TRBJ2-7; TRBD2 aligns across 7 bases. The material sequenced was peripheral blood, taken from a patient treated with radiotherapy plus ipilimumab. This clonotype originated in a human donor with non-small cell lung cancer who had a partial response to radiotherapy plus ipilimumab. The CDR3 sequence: CASSPEHGGRVYEQYF. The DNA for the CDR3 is TGTGCCAGCAGCCCCGAGCATGGTGGGAGGGTGTACGAGCAGTACTTC.